This T cell receptor (beta chain) was captured in a study of blood T cell repertoires in COVID-19. Background on the study: Samples came from the United States, Italy and Spain, spanning acute and convalescent COVID-19.

Generated by immunoSEQ multiplex PCR, the TCRdb table keeps only in-frame clones and is missing some. Here the sample spans 70,000 to 75,000 clones, approximately 79% being singletons. V gave up 8 bases and J gave up 7 bases, with 18 bases separating them. The CDR3 contains 13 residues. Germline V CDR1 and CDR2: MRHNA, SNTAGT. Sequenced: peripheral blood. V gene TRBV6-4 combines with J gene TRBJ2-7, with D maybe TRBD2 (5 bases). This receptor was obtained from a man aged 55 to 70 with active or convalescent COVID-19. In DNA, the CDR3 is TGTGCCAGCGCGGCTATTCCTTCGGGGGAGCAGTACTTC. It codes for CASAAIPSGEQYF.